A single sample gave rise to the 21 T cell receptor beta chains below, sequenced in a study of beta chain features in type 1 diabetes. Expressed TCRB transcripts were sequenced after all isolated RNA was converted to cDNA. TCRdb's copy holds only in-frame clones and misses some; the assay was immunoSEQ multiplex PCR. Of roughly 380,000 clones listed, about 20% are singletons. Sequencing was carried out using naive CD4+ T cells from blood. These receptors were obtained from a woman between 18 and 29 years old in good health.

The chain is built from TRBV7-2 and TRBJ2-7, with a tentative D call TRBD2 (5 bases). The germline gives CDR1 SGHTA, CDR2 FQGNSA. This CDR3 spans 12 amino acids. Trimming left V 4 bases short and J 2 bases short, with 6 bases between. The CDR3 region has the DNA TGTGCCAGCAGCTCCGGGGCCTACGAGCAGTACTTC. Encoded protein: CASSSGAYEQYF.

This clone has a handful of counts. The chain couples TRBV6-1 to TRBJ2-5; 13 bases are shared with TRBD2. The ends lost 6 bases at V and 5 bases at J; junction bases unmatched: 3. In germline, CDR1 is MNHNS, CDR2 SASEGT. CDR3 length: 14 amino acids. CDR3 sequence: CASSETSGGETQYF. The CDR3 region has the DNA TGTGCCAGCAGCGAGACTAGCGGGGGGGAGACCCAGTACTTC.

The V and J genes are TRBV4-2 and TRBJ2-1, with TRBD2 matching 9 bases. Germline lookup yields CDR1 LGHNA and CDR2 YNFKEQ. The ends lost 1 base at V and 4 bases at J; junction bases unmatched: 2. The CDR3 extends over 15 amino acids. CDR3 in amino acids: CASSQGAGGYNEQFF. In nucleotides, the CDR3 is TGTGCCAGCAGCCAAGGGGCGGGGGGGTACAATGAGCAGTTCTTC.

This chain connects TRBV30 to TRBJ2-7, with a tentative D call TRBD2 (5 bases). The germline CDR1 and CDR2 sequences are GTSNPN and SVGIG (reference sequence). The CDR3 runs 13 residues. The V end lost 4 bases, the J end lost 6 bases, and 16 bases lay between the germline ends. CDR3 in DNA: TGTGCCTGGACCCCCCGCACTGGACTCGAGCAGTACTTC. Encoded protein: CAWTPRTGLEQYF.

The rearrangement links TRBV27 to TRBJ1-1; no firm D call. This CDR3 has 12 residues. V was cut by 3 bases and J by 8 bases, with 10 bases left in between. Germline CDR1 MNHEY, CDR2 SMNVEV (reference sequence). The CDR3 reads CASSFRGREAFF. CDR3 nucleotides: TGTGCCAGCAGTTTCCGGGGAAGAGAAGCTTTCTTT.

The chain carries TRBV4-1 and TRBJ1-1; no firm D call. The ends were cut back, 4 bases at V and 7 bases at J, with 25 bases in the middle. Germline V lookup: CDR1 MGHRA, CDR2 YSYEKL. The CDR3 length is 17 residues. CDR3 sequence reads: CASSRKESVRGGNEAFF. In nucleotides, the CDR3 is TGCGCCAGCAGCCGAAAAGAATCGGTTCGGGGTGGTAATGAAGCTTTCTTT.

This clone was picked up a small number of times. This chain links TRBV30 with TRBJ1-2; 7 nucleotides align to TRBD1. V shed 0 bases and J 6 bases; nucleotides not matched to a gene: 7. The CDR3 extends over 14 amino acids. The germline gives CDR1 GTSNPN, CDR2 SVGIG (reference sequence). The CDR3 sequence is CAWSVRDRYNGYTF. The CDR3 DNA reads TGTGCCTGGAGTGTACGGGACAGATACAATGGCTACACCTTC.

The chain has TRBV29-1 and TRBJ1-4; the D gene is possibly TRBD1 (6 bases). Germline CDR1 and CDR2: SQVTM and ANQGSEA. Trimming removed 7 bases at V and 10 bases at J, with 19 bases between. The CDR3 has 13 residues. The CDR3 DNA reads as TGCAGCGCCCAGAGCGGGGGCGGTCGAAAACTGTTTTTT. Translation gives CSAQSGGGRKLFF. The entire variable domain, with the rest obtained from reference TRBV29-1 and TRBJ1-4, is as follows: SAVISQKPSRDICQRGTSLTIQCQVDSQVTMMFWYRQQPGQSLTLIATANQGSEATYESGFVIDKFPISRPNLTFSTLTVSNMSPEDSSIYLCSAQSGGGRKLFFGSGTQLSVL.

This clone was counted only a few times. The V and J genes are TRBV19 and TRBJ2-3; 7 nucleotides match TRBD1. This CDR3 comprises 13 residues. Germline assignment: CDR1 LNHDA and CDR2 SQIVND (reference sequence). J lost 2 bases, V lost 10 bases, and 6 bases had no gene match. The CDR3 region is CATRQGTTDTQYF. The CDR3 bases are TGTGCCACGCGACAGGGAACCACAGATACGCAGTATTTT. Filled out from reference TRBV19 and TRBJ2-3, the complete variable domain reads DGGITQSPKYLFRKEGQNVTLSCEQNLNHDAMYWYRQDPGQGLRLIYYSQIVNDFQKGDIAEGYSVSREKKESFPLTVTSAQKNPTAFYLCATRQGTTDTQYFGPGTRLTVL.

This clone showed up just a few times. The V gene is TRBV6-5, the J gene TRBJ2-7; D gene ambiguous. Per the germline V gene, CDR1 is MNHEY and CDR2 is SVGAGI. The V end was cut by 6 bases, the J end by 3 bases, with 9 bases between. CDR3 size: 12 residues. CDR3 residues: CASRSVYYEQYF. CDR3 in DNA: TGTGCCAGCAGGTCCGTGTACTACGAGCAGTACTTC.

The gene calls are TRBV4-1 and TRBJ2-3, with D possibly TRBD1 on 8 matching bases. V lost 4 bases to trimming and J lost 8 bases, with 25 bases between them. The CDR3 extends over 17 amino acids. Looked up from germline, CDR1 is MGHRA and CDR2 is YSYEKL. In DNA form, the CDR3 reads TGCGCCAGCAGCCCTACCGGACAGGGAGGGCTCTTGGGTACGCAGTATTTT. Amino acid sequence: CASSPTGQGGLLGTQYF.

This clone has just a few counts. The chain recombines TRBV29-1 with TRBJ1-1; 7 nucleotides agree with TRBD1. Germline CDR1 SQVTM, CDR2 ANQGSEA. V shed 0 bases, J shed 7 bases, and the junction held 8 bases outside the gene matches. This CDR3 spans 14 amino acids. CDR3 protein: CSVEDPQGVIEAFF. CDR3 coding DNA: TGCAGCGTTGAAGATCCCCAGGGGGTCATTGAAGCTTTCTTT.

The chain joins TRBV9 to TRBJ2-1, with TRBD2 as a possible D gene (6 bases). The CDR3 sequence is 15 residues long. Trimming took 0 bases from V and 4 from J, leaving 11 bases between them. CDR1 is SGDLS and CDR2 is YYNGEE in the germline V gene. The CDR3 DNA reads TGTGCCAGCAGCGTAGCCGGGAGCGGTTACAATGAGCAGTTCTTC. It encodes CASSVAGSGYNEQFF.

This rearrangement joins TRBV20-1 to TRBJ1-5; no clear D. The CDR3 is 10 residues long. V was cut by 6 bases and J by 9 bases, with 9 bases left in between. Germline V gene lookup returns CDR1 DFQATT and CDR2 SNEGSKA (reference sequence). The CDR3, as DNA: TGCAGTGCCTTCGCGGGGCCCCAGCATTTT. Residues: CSAFAGPQHF.

This chain links TRBV7-2 with TRBJ2-3; 11 positions match TRBD2. CDR1 SGHTA and CDR2 FQGNSA come from the germline V gene. After removal of 6 bases from V and 5 bases from J, the junction contained 7 bases not matched to a gene. The CDR3 has 15 residues. The CDR3 DNA sequence: TGTGCCAGCAGATTTAGCGGGGGGGCCGGAGATACGCAGTATTTT. This gives the protein CASRFSGGAGDTQYF.

The CDR3 here is CASSAGALNTGELFF. CDR3 nucleotides: TGTGCCAGCAGCGCAGGGGCGTTGAACACCGGGGAGCTGTTTTTT. The rearrangement joins TRBV9 to TRBJ2-2; D is possibly TRBD1 (6 bases). CDR3 length: 15 residues. V was trimmed by 3 bases and J by 1 base, leaving 10 bases between them. Germline V gene sequence: CDR1 SGDLS, CDR2 YYNGEE.

This chain uses TRBV6-5 with TRBJ2-7, with 10 nucleotides matching TRBD1. The germline V gene has CDR1 MNHEY and CDR2 SVGAGI. This CDR3 region has 13 residues. After removal of 6 bases from V and 5 bases from J, the junction contained 4 bases not matched to a gene. CDR3 coding DNA: TGTGCCAGCAGCCTCGGGACAGGGGACGAGCAGTACTTC. Protein product: CASSLGTGDEQYF.

This clone was detected a few times. V is TRBV7-9 and J is TRBJ2-5, with 8 bases that match TRBD1. The germline gives CDR1 SEHNR, CDR2 FQNEAQ (reference sequence). The CDR3 has 15 amino acids. J was trimmed by 4 bases and V by 5 bases; bases with no gene match: 9. The CDR3, as DNA: TGTGCCAGCAGCGCCTCAGGGGGCTTAGCAGAGACCCAGTACTTC. Encoded protein: CASSASGGLAETQYF.

This rearrangement joins TRBV5-1 to TRBJ2-5, with 8 bases aligning to TRBD2. This CDR3 contains 14 residues. V lost 2 bases and J lost 2; bases outside the gene matches: 2. The V gene's germline CDR1 is SGHRS and CDR2 YFSETQ. The CDR3 nucleotides are TGCGCCAGCAGCTTACTAGCGGTTCAAGAGACCCAGTACTTC. Protein product: CASSLLAVQETQYF.

The rearrangement links TRBV19 to TRBJ2-2; weak D call: TRBD2 (5 bases). Germline V lookup: CDR1 LNHDA, CDR2 SQIVND (reference sequence). The length of the CDR3 is 16 residues. Between the trimmed V and J ends, which lost 1 base and 2 bases, there was a span of 11 bases. The CDR3 DNA sequence: TGTGCCAGTAGTATAGTATGGAGGACCAACACCGGGGAGCTGTTTTTT. Encoded protein: CASSIVWRTNTGELFF. Combining the CDR3 with reference TRBV19 and TRBJ2-2 gives the whole variable domain DGGITQSPKYLFRKEGQNVTLSCEQNLNHDAMYWYRQDPGQGLRLIYYSQIVNDFQKGDIAEGYSVSREKKESFPLTVTSAQKNPTAFYLCASSIVWRTNTGELFFGEGSRLTVL.

On this clone: Other DNA variants within this sample encode the same CDR3. The chain couples TRBV9 to TRBJ2-5; D unclear. This CDR3 contains 11 residues. The germline gives CDR1 SGDLS, CDR2 YYNGEE. Trimming stripped 3 bases from V and 3 bases from J, with 3 bases between. Here the CDR3 reads CASSAEETQYF. For the CDR3, the DNA is TGTGCCAGCAGCGCCGAAGAGACCCAGTACTTC.